This is a list of T cell receptor beta chains from one sample in a study of T cell responses to AZD1222 COVID-19 vaccine. Sequencing was performed with immunoSEQ multiplex PCR; in TCRdb, only in-frame clones are kept and a portion is missing. The sample lists around 100,000 clones, around 87% occurring once. Specimen: peripheral blood, collected on day 0 of MenACWY control vaccination. The receptors stem from an adult in good health. Each CDR3 is given without its conserved first and last residue.

v_call: TRBV7-2
cdr3_aa: ASSLWSQDSPLH

v_call: TRBV19
cdr3_aa: ASSRIGGTGLGTEAF

v_call: TRBV9
cdr3_aa: ASSPRGDSGHEQF

v_call: TRBV4-1
cdr3_aa: ASSQDGGVGNQPQH

v_call: TRBV28
cdr3_aa: ASSSGLAVDTQY

v_call: TRBV19
cdr3_aa: ASSIGLAGGPDTQY

v_call: TRBV5-4
cdr3_aa: ASSLGSPGIYGYT

v_call: TRBV5-1
cdr3_aa: ASSSGQPNNYGYT

v_call: TRBV5-6
cdr3_aa: ASSQTEGPFSYNEQF

v_call: TRBV7-6
cdr3_aa: ASSSSTSGNTGELF

v_call: TRBV30
cdr3_aa: AWTGDTANTEAF